This TCR beta chain was observed in a study of PD-L1 blockade in urothelial cancer. TCRdb keeps only in-frame clones here, not all; method: immunoSEQ multiplex PCR. The sample shows some 53,000 clones, roughly 80% of them seen only once. Germline V gene lookup returns CDR1 MNHEY and CDR2 SVGAGI. The V and J ends lost 0 bases and 3 bases respectively, with 3 bases between them. The CDR3 runs 13 residues. This rearrangement joins TRBV6-5 to TRBJ1-5, with D unresolved. The sample here was PBMCs, taken around atezolizumab (anti-PD-L1) treatment. The sequence was collected from a man in his 70s with urothelial cancer. The chain's CDR3 is CASSYSNNQPQHF. The CDR3 nucleotides read TGTGCCAGCAGTTACTCTAACAATCAGCCCCAGCATTTT.